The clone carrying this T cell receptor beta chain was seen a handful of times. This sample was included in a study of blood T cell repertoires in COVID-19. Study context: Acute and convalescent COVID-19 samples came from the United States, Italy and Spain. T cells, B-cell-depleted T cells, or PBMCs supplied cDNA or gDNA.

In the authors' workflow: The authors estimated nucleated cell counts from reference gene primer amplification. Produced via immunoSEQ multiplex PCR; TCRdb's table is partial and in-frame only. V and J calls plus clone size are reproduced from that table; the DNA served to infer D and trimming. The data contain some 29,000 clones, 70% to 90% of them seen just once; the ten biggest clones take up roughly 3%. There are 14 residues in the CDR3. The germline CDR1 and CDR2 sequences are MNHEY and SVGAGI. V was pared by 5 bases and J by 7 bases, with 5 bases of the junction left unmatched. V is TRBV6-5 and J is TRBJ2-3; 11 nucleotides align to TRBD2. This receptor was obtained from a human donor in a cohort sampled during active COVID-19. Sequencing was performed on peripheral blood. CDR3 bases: TGTGCCAGCAGTAGTAGCGGGGGGGGAAATACGCAGTATTTT. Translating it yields CASSSSGGGNTQYF.